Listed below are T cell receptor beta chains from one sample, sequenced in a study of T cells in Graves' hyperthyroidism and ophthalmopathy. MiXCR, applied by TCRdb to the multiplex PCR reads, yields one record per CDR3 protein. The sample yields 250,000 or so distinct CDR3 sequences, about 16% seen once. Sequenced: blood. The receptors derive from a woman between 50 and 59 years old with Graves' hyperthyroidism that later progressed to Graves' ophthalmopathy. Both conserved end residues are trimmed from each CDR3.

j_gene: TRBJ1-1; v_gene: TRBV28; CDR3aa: ASSRWGFSAF
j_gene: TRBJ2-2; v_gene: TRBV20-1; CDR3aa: SAGQGANGELF
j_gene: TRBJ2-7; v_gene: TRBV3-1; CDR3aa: ASSQEAGVPRQY
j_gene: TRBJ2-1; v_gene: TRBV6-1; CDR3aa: ASSDTLVRDEQF
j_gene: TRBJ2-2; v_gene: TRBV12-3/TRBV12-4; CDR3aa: ASLQGGANTGELF
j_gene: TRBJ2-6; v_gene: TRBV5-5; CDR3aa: ASSWSLTGIGSGANVLT
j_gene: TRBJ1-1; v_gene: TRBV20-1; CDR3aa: SARVGQPNTEAF
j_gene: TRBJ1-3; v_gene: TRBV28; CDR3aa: ASSPTWGIGNTIY
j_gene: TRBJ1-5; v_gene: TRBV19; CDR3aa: ASSIAWGGWNSNQPQH
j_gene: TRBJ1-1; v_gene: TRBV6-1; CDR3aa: ASRKRQGITEAF
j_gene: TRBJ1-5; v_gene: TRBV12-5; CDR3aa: ASGLVPGGQPQH
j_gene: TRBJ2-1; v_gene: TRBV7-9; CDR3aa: ASSARALTYNEQF
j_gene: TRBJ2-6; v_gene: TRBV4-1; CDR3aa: ASSQFSAANVLT
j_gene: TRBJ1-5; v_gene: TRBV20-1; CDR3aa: SATDRTLSNQPQH
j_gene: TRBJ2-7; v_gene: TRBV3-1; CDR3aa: ASSPRTGIYEQY
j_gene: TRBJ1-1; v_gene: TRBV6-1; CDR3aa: ASSSIVGAF
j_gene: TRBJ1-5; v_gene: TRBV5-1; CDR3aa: ASSLGTGTIENQPQH